Given below is one T cell receptor beta chain in context. This sample stems from a study of blood T cell repertoires in COVID-19. Study background: There were acute and convalescent COVID-19 samples, and they came from the United States, Italy and Spain.

Participants were placed into cohorts based on the clinical history they reported. TCRdb's copy holds only in-frame clones and misses some; the assay was immunoSEQ multiplex PCR. The sample has about 240,000 clones, approximately 83% seen once. The CDR3 totals 16 residues. J lost 5 bases, V lost 2 bases, and 8 bases had no gene match. CDR1 is LGHNA and CDR2 is YNFKEQ in the germline V gene. This TCR came from a woman aged 35 to 49 with acute COVID-19. The chain couples TRBV4-2 to TRBJ2-2, with TRBD2 matching 7 bases. What was sequenced was PBMCs or T cells enriched from blood (not recorded which). The CDR3 spells CASSQNGRSGTGELFF. CDR3 nucleotide sequence: TGTGCCAGCAGCCAAAACGGGAGGTCGGGAACCGGGGAGCTGTTTTTT.